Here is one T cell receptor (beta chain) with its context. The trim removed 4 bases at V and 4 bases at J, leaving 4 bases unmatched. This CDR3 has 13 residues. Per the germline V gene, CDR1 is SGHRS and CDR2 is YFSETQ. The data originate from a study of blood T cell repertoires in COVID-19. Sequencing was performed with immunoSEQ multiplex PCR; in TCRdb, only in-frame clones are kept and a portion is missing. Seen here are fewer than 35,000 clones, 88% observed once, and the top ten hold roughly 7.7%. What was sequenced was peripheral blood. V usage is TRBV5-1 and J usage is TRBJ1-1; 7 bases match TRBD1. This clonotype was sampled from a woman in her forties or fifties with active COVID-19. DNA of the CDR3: TGCGCCAGCAGCGCGGGACAGCCCACTGAAGCTTTCTTT. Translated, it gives CASSAGQPTEAFF.